This entry concerns a single T cell receptor (beta chain). Its antigen is unidentified. The entry originates in a study of CD8 T cells in ankylosing spondylitis. Broader study findings: One TCR beta motif, made up of under ten highly homologous variants, appeared characteristic of ankylosing spondylitis blood. The authors found the disease-linked clones to be CD8+ and relatively rare in peripheral blood.

Preparation of TCR beta libraries was done by quantitative 5'-RACE with molecular barcodes. TCRdb independently ran MiXCR on the 5' RACE reads; one entry per CDR3 protein. The repertoire includes around 770,000 distinct CDR3 sequences, 15% to 20% of them detected once, and around 19% sits in the top ten. CDR1 and CDR2 from the germline V gene are SNHLY and FYNNEI. The length of the CDR3 is 15 residues. The ends lost 1 base at V and 2 bases at J; junction bases unmatched: 3. The chain has TRBV2 and TRBJ2-3; 7 nucleotides align to TRBD2. This TCR derives from a male donor with ankylosing spondylitis. Material: blood, either unsorted or a sorted T cell fraction (not recorded which). CDR3 bases: TGTGCCAGCAGTGAAGAGCGGGGTAACACAGATACGCAGTATTTT. This sequence encodes CASSEERGNTDTQYF.